Shown below are 31 T cell receptor beta chains from a single sample sequenced in a study of molecular identifiers for immune sequencing clone quantification. In TCRdb, the PCR reads were re-called with MiXCR into one record per CDR3 protein. Among some 650,000 distinct CDR3 sequences listed, about 20% were seen once. The sequencing input was naive CD8+ T cells from blood, with Jurkat cell RNA spiked in. Subset denoted: FACS-sorted CD8+CD4-CCR7+CD45RA+ naive T cells. The receptor source for this set is a human donor in good health. Some libraries in this study had Jurkat cell RNA spiked in.

This clonotype came up many times. This chain joins TRBV6-5 and TRBJ2-2; 7 bases are a match to TRBD2. After removal of 2 bases from V and 6 bases from J, the junction contained 6 bases not matched to a gene. CDR1 is MNHEY, CDR2 SVGAGI, per germline. The CDR3 has 15 amino acids. Here the CDR3 DNA reads TGTGCCAGCAGTTACGTCGGGAGCGGGGCCGGGGAGCTGTTTTTT. The encoded protein is CASSYVGSGAGELFF.

Many counts were recorded for this clonotype. The chain is built from TRBV4-2 and TRBJ1-1; no reliable D call. The CDR3 length is 17 residues. V was cut by 0 bases and J by 0 bases, with 14 bases left in between. In germline, CDR1 is LGHNA, CDR2 YNFKEQ. CDR3 protein: CASSQDWQSHMNTEAFF. CDR3 nucleotide sequence: TGTGCCAGCAGCCAAGATTGGCAGAGTCACATGAACACTGAAGCTTTCTTT.

This clonotype was seen a few times. The V and J genes are TRBV4-3 and TRBJ2-7; 8 nucleotides align to TRBD1. The CDR3 runs to 16 residues. V shed 0 bases, J shed 3 bases, and the junction held 7 bases outside the gene matches. Germline assignment: CDR1 LGHNA and CDR2 YSLEER. CDR3 coding DNA: TGCGCCAGCAGCCAAGATGGTGGACAGGGCCACTACGAGCAGTACTTC. It specifies CASSQDGGQGHYEQYF.

About this clonotype: This may stem from a read error, because a much larger clone lies one nucleotide away. The chain recombines TRBV6-5 with TRBJ2-7, with 7 bases that match TRBD2. This CDR3 spans 15 amino acids. The V and J ends lost 5 bases and 1 base, in that order; junction bases with no gene match: 8. CDR1 and CDR2 (germline): MNHEY, SVGAGI. CDR3 DNA: TGTGCCAGCAGTCAACGACGGGGGGATTCCTACGAGCAGTACTTC. This codes for CASSQRRGDSYEQYF.

V is TRBV6-5 and J is TRBJ2-5; possibly TRBD1 for D (6 bases). The CDR3 is 15 amino acids. The ends were cut back, 5 bases at V and 4 bases at J, with 17 bases in the middle. CDR1 and CDR2 (germline): MNHEY, SVGAGI. CDR3 in DNA: TGTGCCAGCAGTAAGAGATCAGGGGTTTCAGAGACCCAGTACTTC. This codes for CASSKRSGVSETQYF.

This clonotype occurred many times. This chain connects TRBV7-9 to TRBJ2-7, with D perhaps matching TRBD2 (6 bases). Trimming stripped 4 bases from V and 4 bases from J, with 20 bases between. This CDR3 region has 16 residues. Germline values: CDR1 SEHNR, CDR2 FQNEAQ (reference sequence). In DNA, the CDR3 is TGTGCCAGCAGCTCGCGTGGCGGGGCGAACTTATACGAGCAGTACTTC. It is translated as CASSSRGGANLYEQYF.

This sequence joins TRBV3-1 and TRBJ2-1; D gene unclear. This CDR3 has 15 residues. Germline V gene lookup returns CDR1 LGHDT and CDR2 YNNKEL (reference sequence). V dropped 5 bases and J dropped 8 bases, with 19 bases sitting between them. As DNA, the CDR3 is TGTGCCAGCAGCTCAGAGTCGGCGTCTGGGGATGAGCAGTTCTTC. It is translated as CASSSESASGDEQFF.

This clonotype occurred many times. This sequence joins TRBV23-1 and TRBJ2-7, with D possibly being TRBD1 or TRBD2 (6 bases each). TRBV23-1 is an open reading frame, and its role is uncertain. This CDR3 has 17 amino acids. Deletions cut 0 bases from V and 2 bases from J, with 17 bases between. The CDR3 loop reads CASSQSRARDMAYEQYF. Written as DNA, the CDR3 is TGCGCCAGCAGTCAATCTCGGGCGCGGGACATGGCCTACGAGCAGTACTTC.

This clonotype was seen more than once but under ten times. V and J are TRBV5-6 and TRBJ2-5; 7 bases fit TRBD1. Trimming removed 0 bases from V and 2 bases from J; junction bases left unmatched: 4. CDR3 length: 15 residues. Germline CDR1 SGHDT, CDR2 YYEEEE. Written as DNA, the CDR3 is TGTGCCAGCAGCTTGGGGGTCAGGGGGCAAGAGACCCAGTACTTC. Translated: CASSLGVRGQETQYF.

This clonotype was observed many times. The chain employs TRBV14 and TRBJ1-1; the D is unclear. The germline V and J ends were trimmed by 2 bases and 7 bases, with 20 bases remaining between them. CDR3 length: 16 residues. Germline lookup yields CDR1 SGHDN and CDR2 FVKESK. This CDR3 reads CASSQWEGPGVGEAFF. In DNA, the CDR3 is TGTGCCAGCAGCCAATGGGAAGGACCCGGGGTTGGTGAAGCTTTCTTT.

At least ten counts were recorded for this clonotype. The chain links TRBV7-9 to TRBJ2-5; unclear D gene. Per germline, CDR1 SEHNR and CDR2 FQNEAQ (reference sequence). The CDR3 runs to 14 residues. The V and J ends lost 0 bases and 5 bases respectively, with 10 bases between them. CDR3 sequence (DNA): TGTGCCAGCAGCTTAGCGATTAGGTCGGAGACCCAGTACTTC. Its protein product is CASSLAIRSETQYF.

On this clonotype: At one boundary the junction diverges from the germline segment, which might be a read error. The V gene is TRBV12-3 or TRBV12-4, the J gene TRBJ1-6; weak D call: TRBD1 (6 bases). This CDR3 region has 12 residues. This CDR3 reads CAGSTGNSPLHF. The CDR3 DNA reads as TGTGCCGGCAGCACAGGGAATTCACCCCTCCACTTT.

This clonotype has a handful of counts. The V and J genes are TRBV6-5 and TRBJ2-3; 13 nucleotides match TRBD2. CDR3 length equals 15 residues. The germline gives CDR1 MNHEY, CDR2 SVGAGI. With V trimmed by 7 bases and J by 4 bases, 5 bases remained unmatched. The CDR3 here is CASIGTSGGADTQYF. Here the CDR3 DNA reads TGTGCCAGCATTGGCACTAGCGGGGGGGCAGATACGCAGTATTTT.

At least ten counts were recorded for this clonotype. V usage is TRBV27 and J usage is TRBJ1-2; TRBD1 matches at 8 bases. Germline V gene data show CDR1 as MNHEY and CDR2 as SMNVEV (reference sequence). CDR3 length equals 14 residues. J was trimmed by 4 bases and V by 5 bases; bases with no gene match: 6. The CDR3 nucleotides are TGTGCCAGCAGTCCCCAGACAGGGGTCTATGGCTACACCTTC. It translates to CASSPQTGVYGYTF.

Ten or more counts support this clonotype. The chain has TRBV7-9 and TRBJ1-1; 7 nucleotides line up with TRBD1. CDR1 and CDR2 (germline): SEHNR, FQNEAQ (reference sequence). There are 16 residues in the CDR3. V shed 6 bases, J shed 0 bases, and the junction held 10 bases outside the gene matches. The CDR3 sequence: CASSSTWDSLNTEAFF. CDR3 sequence (DNA): TGTGCCAGCAGTTCCACCTGGGACAGTTTGAACACTGAAGCTTTCTTT.

This clonotype has a count of ten or more. The chain recombines TRBV12-3 or TRBV12-4 with TRBJ2-1, with 8 bases that match TRBD2. V trimming: 1 base; J trimming: 8 bases; junction bases outside the gene matches: 4. The CDR3 length is 14 residues. CDR3 coding DNA: TGTGCCAGCAGTTTAGGCGGGGGGCCGGATGAGCAGTTCTTC. It encodes CASSLGGGPDEQFF.

This clonotype was observed at least ten times. The chain couples TRBV24-1 to TRBJ1-1; 8 nucleotides line up with TRBD1. This CDR3 is 13 amino acids long. Germline V gives CDR1 KGHDR, CDR2 SFDVKD. V lost 7 bases, J lost 4 bases, and 4 bases stayed unmatched. The CDR3: CATRRTGTTEAFF. In DNA form, the CDR3 reads TGTGCCACCAGAAGGACAGGGACCACTGAAGCTTTCTTT.

In this sample, this clonotype turned up many times. J is TRBJ2-3 and V is TRBV9; D is unresolved. Per the germline V gene, CDR1 is SGDLS and CDR2 is YYNGEE. The CDR3 sequence is 12 residues long. The ends were cut back, 0 bases at V and 5 bases at J, with 4 bases in the middle. CDR3 in DNA: TGTGCCAGCAGCGTAGATCTAGATACGCAGTATTTT. This translates into CASSVDLDTQYF. Full variable domain (outside the CDR3, taken from reference TRBV9 and TRBJ2-3): DSGVTQTPKHLITATGQRVTLRCSPRSGDLSVYWYQQSLDQGLQFLIQYYNGEERAKGNILERFSAQQFPDLHSELNLSSLELGDSALYFCASSVDLDTQYFGPGTRLTVL.

This clonotype has a handful of counts. The rearrangement joins TRBV11-2 to TRBJ2-3; D gene uncertain. Trimming took off 5 bases at V and 3 bases at J, with 15 bases between the two ends. The germline V gene has CDR1 SGHAT and CDR2 FQNNGV. This CDR3 spans 15 amino acids. CDR3 sequence (DNA): TGTGCCAGCAGCCCTCGAAGTGGGGTGACAGATACGCAGTATTTT. It translates to CASSPRSGVTDTQYF.

This clonotype has ten or more counts. The V call is TRBV12-3 or TRBV12-4, the J call TRBJ2-4, with a weak D call TRBD2 (5 bases). V shed 3 bases and J shed 1 base, with 22 bases lying between them. This CDR3 comprises 19 residues. The CDR3 protein is CASSFYLISQTGAKNIQYF. Here the CDR3 DNA reads TGTGCCAGCAGTTTTTACCTTATTTCCCAAACGGGGGCCAAAAACATTCAGTACTTC.

This clonotype has just a few counts. This chain uses TRBV27 with TRBJ2-3; 11 bases match TRBD2. This CDR3 spans 15 amino acids. CDR1 is MNHEY and CDR2 is SMNVEV in the germline V gene (reference sequence). With 6 bases clipped from V and 6 bases from J, the junction kept 8 bases outside the gene matches. The CDR3 sequence is CASSTLAGVTDTQYF. The CDR3 coding sequence is TGTGCCAGCAGCACACTAGCGGGAGTTACTGATACGCAGTATTTT.

The table lists this clonotype with many counts. As DNA, the CDR3 is TGCAGCGTTGCCGGGACGACGGGAGCCCAGTACTTC. Its translation: CSVAGTTGAQYF. V gene TRBV29-1 combines with J gene TRBJ2-5; D perhaps matches TRBD2 (6 bases). Germline V gene sequence: CDR1 SQVTM, CDR2 ANQGSEA. V was trimmed by 4 bases and J by 9 bases, leaving 15 bases between them. The CDR3 is made up of 12 amino acids.

About this clonotype: A much bigger clone sits one base away, suggesting this may be a read error. The V call is TRBV19, the J call TRBJ2-7; 8 bases align to TRBD2. Germline V gives CDR1 LNHDA, CDR2 SQIVND (reference sequence). The CDR3 totals 13 residues. The junction had 3 bases not matched to a gene; V was cut back by 3 bases and J by 5 bases. CDR3 region: CASSIRGGDEQYF. The CDR3 DNA follows: TGTGCCAGTAGTATCCGGGGGGGGGACGAGCAGTACTTC.

J is TRBJ2-4 and V is TRBV27, with 7 positions matching TRBD1. Germline trimming cut 9 bases from V and 1 base from J; bases unmatched to any gene: 3. The CDR3 totals 13 residues. In germline, CDR1 is MNHEY, CDR2 SMNVEV (reference sequence). Here the CDR3 DNA reads TGTGCCAGACAACAGGGGGCCAAAAACATTCAGTACTTC. Its translation is CARQQGAKNIQYF.

A word on this clonotype: The junction does not match germline at one end; this may be a read error. The gene calls are TRBV27 and TRBJ1-2; 8 positions match TRBD1. Germline CDR1 and CDR2: MNHEY and SMNVEV (reference sequence). This CDR3 region has 17 residues. The CDR3 reads CASSLSWDRRSNYGYIF. The CDR3 DNA is TGTGCCAGCAGTTTATCTTGGGACAGGCGGTCTAACTATGGCTACATCTTC.

This clonotype was recorded many times. The CDR3 DNA follows: TGCAGTGCCACAGAGGAGTACGGGACAGGCAATCAGCCCCAGCATTTT. Protein product: CSATEEYGTGNQPQHF. This chain links TRBV20-1 with TRBJ1-5; 7 bases fit TRBD1. The length of the CDR3 is 16 residues. With 6 bases clipped from V and 2 bases from J, the junction kept 13 bases outside the gene matches. CDR1 and CDR2 from the germline V gene are DFQATT and SNEGSKA (reference sequence).

To note about this clonotype: A read error may explain this, as a much larger clone is one base away. This rearrangement joins TRBV12-5 to TRBJ2-3; D possibly corresponds to TRBD1 (8 bases). There are 16 residues in the CDR3. Per germline, CDR1 LGHNT and CDR2 FRNRAP. CDR3 nucleotides: TGTGCTAGTGGTTTGGTACAGGGGGGGGGCACAGATACGCAGTGTTTT. It encodes CASGLVQGGGTDTQCF.

This clonotype was counted many times. CDR3 in DNA: TGTGCCTGGAGTGTTGGACCAGGGGACGAGCAGTACTTC. Its translation is CAWSVGPGDEQYF. This sequence joins TRBV30 and TRBJ2-7; TRBD1 is a possible D gene (6 bases). Trimming took off 0 bases at V and 5 bases at J, with 11 bases between the two ends. Germline V gene data show CDR1 as GTSNPN and CDR2 as SVGIG (reference sequence). The CDR3 covers 13 residues.

Many counts were recorded for this clonotype. The chain joins TRBV6-6 to TRBJ1-5, with a weak D call TRBD1 (6 bases). CDR1 is MNHNY and CDR2 is SVGAGI in the germline V gene (reference sequence). V dropped 5 bases and J dropped 1 base, with 12 bases sitting between them. The CDR3 totals 15 residues. CDR3 amino acids: CASSPPGQSNQPQHF. CDR3 bases: TGTGCCAGCAGTCCTCCTGGACAGAGCAATCAGCCCCAGCATTTT.

This clonotype was detected many times. This chain uses TRBV20-1 with TRBJ1-1, with D maybe TRBD1 (5 bases). Germline-derived CDR1 and CDR2 are DFQATT and SNEGSKA (reference sequence). This CDR3 is 14 amino acids long. Deletions cut 5 bases from V and 5 bases from J, with 18 bases between. CDR3 coding DNA: TGCAGTGCTGGGACCCAGGGTGTTAGAACTGAAGCTTTCTTT. It encodes CSAGTQGVRTEAFF.

Worth noting for this clonotype: A read error is possible here, since a much larger clone lies one base away. V is TRBV6-2 or TRBV6-3 and J is TRBJ2-7; 7 bases align to TRBD1. This CDR3 spans 14 amino acids. V dropped 6 bases and J dropped 7; count of bases not matched to a gene: 12. Germline V gene data show CDR1 as MNHEY and CDR2 as SVGEGT. Here the CDR3 DNA reads TGTGCCAGCAGCGACTACCGGACAGGTCGAGAGCAGTACTTC. Translation: CASSDYRTGREQYF.